This passage covers 26 T cell receptor beta chains from one sample sequenced in a study of T cell responses to AZD1222 COVID-19 vaccine. Sequencing was performed with immunoSEQ multiplex PCR; in TCRdb, only in-frame clones are kept and a portion is missing. This sample yields around 190,000 clones, of which 85% to 90% are seen a single time; around 10% belongs to the top ten. The sequencing here drew on peripheral blood, taken 28 days after the second AZD1222 dose. Every receptor here comes from an adult who received the AZD1222 COVID-19 vaccine.

This clone was seen only a few times. The chain combines TRBV6-5 with TRBJ2-7; 8 nucleotides agree with TRBD2. V trimming: 4 bases; J trimming: 0 bases; junction bases outside the gene matches: 5. This CDR3 is built from 15 residues. The germline V gene has CDR1 MNHEY and CDR2 SVGAGI. The CDR3 is CASSSPGGSSYEQYF. The CDR3 DNA sequence: TGTGCCAGCAGTTCCCCGGGGGGGAGCTCCTACGAGCAGTACTTC.

V is TRBV15 and J is TRBJ2-5, with TRBD2 matching over 10 bases. J lost 5 bases, V lost 2 bases, and 11 bases had no gene match. There are 17 residues in the CDR3. CDR1 is LNHNV, CDR2 YYDKDF, per germline (reference sequence). Written as DNA, the CDR3 is TGTGCCACCAGCAGAAGCGGGGGGGCCGTTTTAACTGAGACCCAGTACTTC. Translated, it gives CATSRSGGAVLTETQYF.

This clone has just one count. This chain links TRBV19 with TRBJ1-5; 8 positions match TRBD1. Trimming cost V 7 bases and J 0 bases; bases outside gene matches: 17. From germline, CDR1 is LNHDA and CDR2 SQIVND (reference sequence). The length of the CDR3 is 19 residues. CDR3 in DNA: TGTGCCAGTATGAGAACAGGGGGAGACTTTACCTATAGCAATCAGCCCCAGCATTTT. Protein: CASMRTGGDFTYSNQPQHF.

CDR3 coding DNA: TGCGCCAGCAAGGGACTAGCGGGGGTCAAGAGCTCCTACAATGAGCAGTTCTTC. Residues: CASKGLAGVKSSYNEQFF. The rearrangement links TRBV10-2 to TRBJ2-1, with 14 nucleotides matching TRBD2. Trimming took 7 bases from V and 0 from J; bases not matched to a gene: 8. Looked up from germline, CDR1 is WSHSY and CDR2 is SAAADI. The CDR3 contains 18 residues.

This chain connects TRBV7-9 to TRBJ2-1, with 7 positions matching TRBD1. Germline V gene lookup returns CDR1 SEHNR and CDR2 FQNEAQ (reference sequence). V lost 5 bases, J lost 8 bases, and 12 bases stayed unmatched. The length of the CDR3 is 15 residues. This chain's CDR3 is CASSPGQADSDEQFF. For the CDR3, the DNA is TGTGCCAGCAGCCCCGGACAGGCTGATAGCGATGAGCAGTTCTTC. Full variable domain (outside the CDR3, taken from reference TRBV7-9 and TRBJ2-1): DTGVSQNPRHKITKRGQNVTFRCDPISEHNRLYWYRQTLGQGPEFLTYFQNEAQLEKSRLLSDRFSAERPKGSFSTLEIQRTEQGDSAMYLCASSPGQADSDEQFFGPGTRLTVL.

The rearrangement links TRBV6-2 or TRBV6-3 to TRBJ2-6, with D tentatively TRBD2 (5 bases). CDR1 is MNHEY and CDR2 is SVGEGT in the germline V gene. The CDR3 length is 14 residues. V lost 6 bases, J lost 3 bases, and 9 bases lay in between. The DNA for the CDR3 is TGTGCCAGCAGCCTAGCCCTTGGGGCCAACGTCCTGACTTTC. This sequence encodes CASSLALGANVLTF.

The gene calls are TRBV5-1 and TRBJ1-2; 9 nucleotides align to TRBD1. The V segment lost 3 bases and the J segment 5 bases; nucleotides outside the gene matches: 5. The CDR3 covers 14 residues. CDR1 is SGHRS and CDR2 is YFSETQ in the germline V gene. The CDR3 sequence is CASSSGQGEYGYTF. The DNA for the CDR3 is TGCGCCAGCAGCTCGGGACAGGGAGAATATGGCTACACCTTC.

The chain couples TRBV5-1 to TRBJ2-7; the D call may be TRBD1 or TRBD2 (6 bases each). The length of the CDR3 is 13 residues. Looked up from germline, CDR1 is SGHRS and CDR2 is YFSETQ. V was shortened by 5 bases and J by 3 bases, with 12 bases between the two germline ends. The CDR3 DNA reads as TGCGCCAGCAGTTCGGGGGCCAACTACGAGCAGTACTTC. It specifies CASSSGANYEQYF.

J is TRBJ1-6 and V is TRBV5-1, with D unclear. V lost 0 bases to trimming and J lost 7 bases, with 8 bases between them. CDR1 is SGHRS, CDR2 YFSETQ, per germline. The CDR3 consists of 14 residues. CDR3 loop: CASSLGRQNSPLHF. The CDR3 DNA reads TGCGCCAGCAGCTTGGGCCGCCAGAATTCACCCCTCCACTTT. Filled out from reference TRBV5-1 and TRBJ1-6, the complete variable domain reads KAGVTQTPRYLIKTRGQQVTLSCSPISGHRSVSWYQQTPGQGLQFLFEYFSETQRNKGNFPGRFSGRQFSNSRSEMNVSTLELGDSALYLCASSLGRQNSPLHFGNGTRLTVT.

The V call is TRBV28, the J call TRBJ1-1, with 8 bases that match TRBD1. This CDR3 spans 12 amino acids. Germline CDR1 and CDR2: MDHEN and SYDVKM. Losses at the gene ends were 7 bases for V and 11 bases for J; bases not matched to a gene: 9. This chain's CDR3 is CASIIGQGDAFF. The DNA for the CDR3 is TGTGCCAGCATTATCGGACAGGGAGATGCTTTCTTT.

V and J are TRBV5-1 and TRBJ1-1; the D is unclear. V was cut by 2 bases and J by 5 bases, with 13 bases left in between. The CDR3 covers 14 residues. From germline, CDR1 is SGHRS and CDR2 YFSETQ. This chain's CDR3 is CASSFPGGGTEAFF. The CDR3 DNA follows: TGCGCCAGCAGCTTTCCCGGAGGTGGGACTGAAGCTTTCTTT.

The rearrangement uses TRBV6-5 and TRBJ2-3; 7 bases match TRBD2. The germline CDR1 and CDR2 sequences are MNHEY and SVGAGI. The junction had 10 bases not matched to a gene; V was cut back by 3 bases and J by 7 bases. CDR3 size: 15 residues. This CDR3 is CASSYSRQGGNTQYF. For the CDR3, the DNA is TGTGCCAGCAGTTATAGTCGGCAGGGAGGGAATACGCAGTATTTT.

The genes are TRBV28 and TRBJ1-2; TRBD1 might be the D (5 bases). CDR3 size: 15 residues. Between the trimmed V and J ends, which lost 5 bases and 1 base, there was a span of 14 bases. Germline CDR1 reads MDHEN; CDR2 reads SYDVKM. CDR3 residues: CASSLRGDLNYGYTF. CDR3 in DNA: TGTGCCAGCAGTCTACGAGGGGATCTTAACTATGGCTACACCTTC.

The chain is built from TRBV6-5 and TRBJ1-6; D may be TRBD1 (5 bases). This CDR3 has 15 amino acids. V lost 4 bases to trimming and J lost 7 bases, with 14 bases between them. Germline-derived CDR1 and CDR2 are MNHEY and SVGAGI. For the CDR3, the DNA is TGTGCCAGCAGTTTAGGAGGGCAGGGAAATTCACCCCTCCACTTT. Protein sequence: CASSLGGQGNSPLHF.

This clone showed up just a few times. V gene TRBV7-9 combines with J gene TRBJ2-2; D unresolved. Trimming removed 3 bases from V and 6 bases from J, with 14 bases in between. Germline V lookup: CDR1 SEHNR, CDR2 FQNEAQ (reference sequence). The CDR3 is 15 amino acids. CDR3 region: CASSFFLLWPGELFF. The CDR3 DNA follows: TGTGCCAGCAGCTTCTTTCTCTTGTGGCCCGGGGAGCTGTTTTTT.

The chain has TRBV7-9 and TRBJ1-2, with a weak D call TRBD1 (5 bases). The CDR3 has 13 residues. Deletions cut 1 base from V and 4 bases from J, with 7 bases between. Germline V gene data show CDR1 as SEHNR and CDR2 as FQNEAQ (reference sequence). CDR3 bases: TGTGCCAGCAGCTTAGGGGGGGTCTATGGCTACACCTTC. Its translation: CASSLGGVYGYTF.

The V call is TRBV5-1, the J call TRBJ2-4; TRBD1 aligns across 8 bases. Germline V gene sequence: CDR1 SGHRS, CDR2 YFSETQ. This CDR3 contains 17 residues. V was clipped by 4 bases and J by 0 bases; unmatched bases: 9. CDR3 DNA sequence: TGCGCCAGCAGCACAGATCCAGGGGGCTTAGCCAAAAACATTCAGTACTTC. Protein: CASSTDPGGLAKNIQYF.

This chain uses TRBV19 with TRBJ1-2, with 8 bases fitting TRBD1. Per the germline V gene, CDR1 is LNHDA and CDR2 is SQIVND (reference sequence). The CDR3 sequence is 15 residues long. V dropped 1 base and J dropped 4; count of bases not matched to a gene: 5. The CDR3 reads CASSIAGQGGYGYTF. The CDR3 coding sequence is TGTGCCAGTAGTATAGCCGGACAGGGAGGCTATGGCTACACCTTC.

This clone has just one count. The J gene is TRBJ2-2, the V gene TRBV2; tentative D call: TRBD2 (6 bases). This CDR3 spans 13 amino acids. The V end lost 4 bases, the J end lost 10 bases, and 13 bases lay between the germline ends. The germline V gene encodes CDR1 SNHLY and CDR2 FYNNEI. The DNA for the CDR3 is TGTGCCAGCAGTGGGGGGAGGATTGAGGAGCTGTTTTTT. It encodes CASSGGRIEELFF.

The chain couples TRBV3-1 (or the pseudogene TRBV3-2) to TRBJ1-2; 10 bases fit TRBD1. Germline CDR1 reads LGHDT; CDR2 reads YNNKEL (reference sequence). V shed 1 base and J 7 bases; nucleotides not matched to a gene: 6. The CDR3 has 15 residues. CDR3 bases: TGTGCCAGCAGCCAAGCCCAGACAGGGGGCAGTGGCTACACCTTC. This translates into CASSQAQTGGSGYTF.

This clone was picked up a small number of times. J is TRBJ2-5 and V is TRBV10-3; TRBD2 agrees at 12 bases. Germline-derived CDR1 and CDR2 are ENHRY and SYGVKD. V was pared by 10 bases and J by 5 bases, with 11 bases of the junction left unmatched. The CDR3 is 15 residues long. CDR3 nucleotide sequence: TGTGCCACCCAACTAGCGGGGGGCCGCAAGGAGACCCAGTACTTC. This gives the protein CATQLAGGRKETQYF.

Worth noting for this clone: The same CDR3 can be traced to other DNA sequences in this sample. The chain recombines TRBV3-1 (or the pseudogene TRBV3-2) with TRBJ2-1; D is undetermined. Germline-derived CDR1 and CDR2 are LGHDT and YNNKEL (reference sequence). V lost 0 bases and J 0 bases, leaving 6 bases between the germline ends. This CDR3 region has 15 residues. The CDR3 region has the DNA TGTGCCAGCAGCCAAGACAGCCGCTCCTACAATGAGCAGTTCTTC. The encoded protein is CASSQDSRSYNEQFF.

The V and J genes are TRBV14 and TRBJ2-5; D uncertain. This CDR3 contains 13 residues. The V and J ends lost 2 bases and 4 bases respectively, with 8 bases between them. Germline CDR1 and CDR2: SGHDN and FVKESK. The CDR3, as DNA: TGTGCCAGCAGCCAATATTCAGCAGAGACCCAGTACTTC. It encodes CASSQYSAETQYF.

This chain links TRBV27 with TRBJ2-3; D is uncertain. Per the germline V gene, CDR1 is MNHEY and CDR2 is SMNVEV (reference sequence). Trimming took off 7 bases at V and 2 bases at J, with 7 bases between the two ends. This CDR3 spans 12 amino acids. The CDR3, as DNA: TGTGCCAGCACAGGTGCCACAGATACGCAGTATTTT. Translation gives CASTGATDTQYF.

This chain uses TRBV2 with TRBJ1-1; 8 bases line up with TRBD1. The CDR3 length is 14 residues. Trimming at V came to 5 bases and at J to 5 bases, leaving 7 bases not matched to a gene. Germline CDR1 is SNHLY and CDR2 is FYNNEI. This chain's CDR3 is CASSPRTGITEAFF. The CDR3, as DNA: TGTGCCAGCAGTCCCAGGACAGGGATAACTGAAGCTTTCTTT.

The V and J genes are TRBV12-3 or TRBV12-4 and TRBJ1-4, with 8 bases identical to TRBD1. This CDR3 contains 13 residues. V trimming: 10 bases; J trimming: 8 bases; junction bases outside the gene matches: 9. DNA for the CDR3: TGTGCCACCCTTCGGACAGGGTTAGAAAAACTGTTTTTT. Its translation is CATLRTGLEKLFF.